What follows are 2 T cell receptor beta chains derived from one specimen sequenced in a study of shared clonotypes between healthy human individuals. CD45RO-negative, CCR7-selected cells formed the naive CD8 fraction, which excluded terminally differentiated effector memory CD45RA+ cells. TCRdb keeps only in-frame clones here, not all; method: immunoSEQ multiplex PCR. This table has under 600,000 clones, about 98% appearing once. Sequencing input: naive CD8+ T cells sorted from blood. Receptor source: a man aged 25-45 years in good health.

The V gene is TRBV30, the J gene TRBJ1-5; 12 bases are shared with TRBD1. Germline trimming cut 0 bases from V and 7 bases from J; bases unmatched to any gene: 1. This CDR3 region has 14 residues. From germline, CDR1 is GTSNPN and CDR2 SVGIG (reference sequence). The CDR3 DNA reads TGTGCCTGGAGTGTGGGACAGGGGGCGCAGCCCCAGCATTTT. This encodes CAWSVGQGAQPQHF. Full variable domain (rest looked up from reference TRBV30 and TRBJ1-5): SQTIHQWPATLVQPVGSPLSLECTVEGTSNPNLYWYRQAAGRGLQLLFYSVGIGQISSEVPQNLSASRPQDRQFILSSKKLLLSDSGFYLCAWSVGQGAQPQHFGDGTRLSIL.

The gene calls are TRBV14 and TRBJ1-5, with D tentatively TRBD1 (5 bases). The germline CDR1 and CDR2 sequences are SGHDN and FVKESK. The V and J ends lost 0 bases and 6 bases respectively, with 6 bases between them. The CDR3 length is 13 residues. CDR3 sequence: CASSQERGQPQHF. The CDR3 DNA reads TGTGCCAGCAGCCAAGAGAGGGGTCAGCCCCAGCATTTT.